The rows below give T cell receptor beta chains drawn from one sample of a study of shared clonotypes between healthy human individuals. Profiling relied on immunoSEQ multiplex PCR, and the TCRdb table lists in-frame clones only, not all of them. The data hold roughly 2.2 million clones, with approximately 93% observed a single time. The specimen sequenced was naive CD4+ T cells from PBMCs. The receptor set was obtained from a man between 18 and 29 years old in good health. Some clones in this sample may be carry-over from other donors' samples. Each CDR3 is given without its conserved first and last residue. The D gene is left open where the match is weak.

v_gene,j_gene,d_gene,CDR3aa
TRBV5-1,TRBJ2-1,TRBD2,ASSLGTTAGRYNEQF
TRBV19,TRBJ2-3,TRBD1,ASSFGRLTGGTDTQY
TRBV30,TRBJ1-2,-,AWSKVGAEVYGYT
TRBV4-2,TRBJ2-5,-,ASSRQRQETQY
TRBV5-1,TRBJ2-7,-,ASKVRATSYEQY
TRBV7-3,TRBJ2-1,TRBD2,ASSLRREEYNEQF
TRBV18,TRBJ1-2,-,ASSLDRNYGYT
TRBV12-1,TRBJ2-5,-,ASSGTSGIQETQY
TRBV5-5,TRBJ1-2,-,ASSHDTNYGYT
TRBV2,TRBJ1-3,-,ASISSSGNTIY
TRBV20-1,TRBJ2-5,-,SASHFGTQY
TRBV5-4,TRBJ1-2,-,ASSGGASNYGYT
TRBV9,TRBJ2-1,TRBD2,ASSVGTGTSVLSNEQF
TRBV2,TRBJ1-1,-,ASRITGTLNTEAF
TRBV5-1,TRBJ1-2,TRBD1,ASSLGQVSNYGYT
TRBV5-1,TRBJ2-7,-,ASSLASSRGYEQY
TRBV20-1,TRBJ2-3,-,SADMPDTQY
TRBV2,TRBJ2-3,TRBD2,ASSGLAGRDTQY
TRBV19,TRBJ2-7,TRBD2,ASSMGGSSYEQY